Shown below are 10 T cell receptor beta chains from a single sample sequenced in a study of cytomegalovirus exposure and HLA in healthy donors. Primers: 60 Vbeta forward and 13 Jbeta reverse. TCRdb keeps only in-frame clones here, not all; method: immunoSEQ multiplex PCR. The table has about 180,000 clones, about 75% seen once. Sequencing was performed on PBMCs. Receptors were obtained from a female donor in good health and CMV-seronegative.

The chain links TRBV19 to TRBJ1-1; D is ambiguous. The CDR3 spans 12 residues. Germline V lookup: CDR1 LNHDA, CDR2 SQIVND (reference sequence). V gave up 7 bases and J gave up 3 bases, with 9 bases separating them. Here the CDR3 reads CASTTRDTEAFF. For the CDR3, the DNA is TGTGCCAGTACCACGAGGGACACTGAAGCTTTCTTT.

The chain combines TRBV2 with TRBJ2-7, with TRBD2 identical over 13 bases. This CDR3 comprises 15 residues. CDR1 and CDR2 (germline): SNHLY, FYNNEI. The V gene end was trimmed by 4 bases and the J gene end by 7 bases; junction bases not matched to a gene: 7. The CDR3 coding sequence is TGTGCCAGCAGTGCCGTACTAGCGGGGGGGATGGAGCAGTACTTC. Translated: CASSAVLAGGMEQYF.

The rearrangement uses TRBV28 and TRBJ2-3; the match to TRBD2 covers 10 bases. This CDR3 spans 16 amino acids. After removal of 6 bases from V and 5 bases from J, the junction contained 11 bases not matched to a gene. Per the germline V gene, CDR1 is MDHEN and CDR2 is SYDVKM. CDR3: CASSPQGLAGVDTQYF. The CDR3 DNA is TGTGCCAGCAGCCCCCAAGGGCTAGCGGGAGTAGATACGCAGTATTTT.

The V call is TRBV4-1, the J call TRBJ2-7; 7 bases line up with TRBD1. In germline, CDR1 is MGHRA, CDR2 YSYEKL. The CDR3 is 14 residues long. V trimming: 1 base; J trimming: 3 bases; junction bases outside the gene matches: 3. CDR3 sequence: CASSQATGLYEQYF. The CDR3 nucleotides read TGCGCCAGCAGCCAAGCGACAGGGCTCTACGAGCAGTACTTC.

J is TRBJ2-1 and V is TRBV7-8; unclear D gene. The CDR3 is 11 residues long. The V end lost 7 bases, the J end lost 3 bases, and 4 bases lay between the germline ends. The germline V gene encodes CDR1 SGHVS and CDR2 FQNEAQ. The CDR3 protein is CASTLYNEQFF. Here the CDR3 DNA reads TGTGCCAGCACCCTCTACAATGAGCAGTTCTTC.

This clone occurred once. This chain connects TRBV7-2 to TRBJ1-5; tentatively, D is TRBD1 (6 bases). CDR1 SGHTA and CDR2 FQGNSA come from the germline V gene. This CDR3 spans 15 amino acids. V dropped 7 bases and J dropped 3 bases, with 16 bases sitting between them. In DNA, the CDR3 is TGTGCCAGCAACGAACAGGGTAGTAACAATCAGCCCCAGCATTTT. It specifies CASNEQGSNNQPQHF. Combining the CDR3 with reference TRBV7-2 and TRBJ1-5 gives the whole variable domain GAGVSQSPSNKVTEKGKDVELRCDPISGHTALYWYRQSLGQGLEFLIYFQGNSAPDKSGLPSDRFSAERTGGSVSTLTIQRTQQEDSAVYLCASNEQGSNNQPQHFGDGTRLSIL.

The rearrangement links TRBV30 to TRBJ1-6, with D perhaps TRBD1 (5 bases). This CDR3 contains 15 residues. V gave up 4 bases and J gave up 5 bases, with 15 bases separating them. Germline V gene sequence: CDR1 GTSNPN, CDR2 SVGIG (reference sequence). For the CDR3, the DNA is TGTGCCTGGACTCAGGGTGTGAGGAATAATTCACCCCTCCACTTT. Protein product: CAWTQGVRNNSPLHF. The variable domain in full, completed from reference TRBV30 and TRBJ1-6, reads SQTIHQWPATLVQPVGSPLSLECTVEGTSNPNLYWYRQAAGRGLQLLFYSVGIGQISSEVPQNLSASRPQDRQFILSSKKLLLSDSGFYLCAWTQGVRNNSPLHFGNGTRLTVT.

The chain has TRBV6-5 and TRBJ1-1; D may be TRBD1 (5 bases). V lost 5 bases, J lost 4 bases, and 14 bases lay in between. CDR1 MNHEY and CDR2 SVGAGI come from the germline V gene. The CDR3 consists of 14 residues. The CDR3 DNA reads TGTGCCAGCAGTCCCCCAGGGAGGCCCACTGAAGCTTTCTTT. Translated, it gives CASSPPGRPTEAFF.

The V gene is TRBV7-3, the J gene TRBJ2-2; no clear D gene. V lost 5 bases to trimming and J lost 0 bases, with 4 bases between them. From germline, CDR1 is SGHTA and CDR2 FQGTGA. The CDR3 has 13 residues. The CDR3 region has the DNA TGTGCCAGCAGCCGTGCGAACACCGGGGAGCTGTTTTTT. Residues: CASSRANTGELFF.

The J gene is TRBJ1-1, the V gene TRBV5-4; D may be TRBD1 (6 bases). The CDR3 has 12 amino acids. Germline V gene lookup returns CDR1 SGHNT and CDR2 YYREEE (reference sequence). Trimming took off 6 bases at V and 1 base at J, with 7 bases between the two ends. The DNA of the CDR3 is TGTGCCAGCATGGGACAGAACACTGAAGCTTTCTTT. This sequence encodes CASMGQNTEAFF.